The text below deals with one T cell receptor (beta chain). The data stem from a study of blood T cell repertoires in COVID-19. Study at large: Sample material is recorded as cDNA or gDNA derived from T cells, B-cell-depleted T cells, or PBMCs.

Data came from immunoSEQ multiplex PCR; TCRdb stores just in-frame clones and leaves some out. This sample carries about 130,000 clones, 70% to 75% of them seen once, and the ten largest clones take 4.5% to 6%. Seattle enrolled patients during active infection and tracked them longitudinally. The CDR3 extends over 13 amino acids. V shed 5 bases, J shed 12 bases, and the junction held 10 bases outside the gene matches. Germline CDR1 and CDR2: SGHTA and FQGNSA. The sequencing input was peripheral blood. This receptor was taken from a man older than 75 with COVID-19, enrolled during active disease. The chain joins TRBV7-2 to TRBJ2-5; 9 bases match TRBD1. CDR3: CASSPREGTGKYF. DNA of the CDR3: TGTGCCAGCAGCCCACGGGAAGGGACAGGGAAGTACTTC.